The 22 T cell receptor beta chains in this list originate from one sample, sequenced in a study of blood T cells in healthy people across ages. Using a J-beta primer mix together with a sample-barcoded 5' primer, a second PCR was run for roughly 7 to 11 cycles. MiXCR, run by TCRdb on the 5' RACE reads, gives a single entry per CDR3 protein. This sample has about 1.8 million distinct CDR3 sequences, with about 50% found just once. The sample taken for sequencing was blood. Every receptor here comes from a middle-aged woman in good health.

This clonotype came up once. The chain links TRBV24-1 to TRBJ2-5; 11 bases are shared with TRBD2. The germline V gene encodes CDR1 KGHDR and CDR2 SFDVKD. J lost 7 bases, V lost 3 bases, and 3 bases had no gene match. CDR3 length: 14 residues. CDR3 amino acids: CATSDALAGGTQYF. The CDR3 DNA follows: TGTGCCACCAGTGATGCCCTAGCGGGGGGGACCCAGTACTTC.

This clonotype was counted a few times. The chain links TRBV12-3 or TRBV12-4 to TRBJ2-5, with D possibly being TRBD1 (5 bases). The V and J ends lost 6 bases and 2 bases respectively, with 13 bases between them. The CDR3 covers 14 residues. The CDR3 sequence is CASSPSGLQETQYF. The CDR3 nucleotides are TGTGCCAGCAGCCCCTCAGGGTTACAAGAGACCCAGTACTTC.

This clonotype was seen more than once but under ten times. It may be a read error: a sequence one base away is much more abundant. The chain combines TRBV7-2 with TRBJ2-7; D may be TRBD2 (7 bases). Germline values: CDR1 SGHTA, CDR2 FQGNSA. The CDR3 sequence is 16 residues long. The V end lost 5 bases, the J end lost 7 bases, and 24 bases lay between the germline ends. This chain's CDR3 is CASSAQAGTTYNEQYF. The CDR3 DNA follows: TGTGCCAGCAGCGCTCAAGCGGGGACAACTTACAATGAGCAGTACTTC.

The V call is TRBV5-6, the J call TRBJ2-1; D gene uncertain. Per the germline V gene, CDR1 is SGHDT and CDR2 is YYEEEE. CDR3 size: 14 residues. The V end lost 0 bases, the J end lost 8 bases, and 12 bases lay between the germline ends. CDR3 in amino acids: CASSLGQPGYEQFF. As DNA, the CDR3 is TGTGCCAGCAGCTTGGGGCAGCCCGGTTATGAGCAGTTCTTC.

The CDR3 spells CASSPSALQETQYF. As DNA, the CDR3 is TGTGCCAGCAGTCCCTCAGCGCTCCAAGAGACCCAGTACTTC. V usage is TRBV28 and J usage is TRBJ2-5; the D is unclear. The V and J ends lost 5 bases and 1 base respectively, with 11 bases between them. The CDR3 consists of 14 residues. Germline lookup yields CDR1 MDHEN and CDR2 SYDVKM.

This rearrangement joins TRBV6-6 to TRBJ2-1; TRBD2 is a possible D gene (6 bases). The CDR3 runs 15 residues. Trimming cost V 2 bases and J 7 bases, with 15 bases left between them. Germline CDR1 reads MNHNY; CDR2 reads SVGAGI (reference sequence). CDR3 sequence (DNA): TGTGCCAGCAGTTACCCGGGACTTCCCCAGAATGAGCAGTTCTTC. Amino acids: CASSYPGLPQNEQFF.

This chain joins TRBV19 and TRBJ2-7, with a possible D match to TRBD1 (6 bases). The J call may be mistaken, given a closer DNA end match to TRBJ2-5. This CDR3 spans 14 amino acids. Germline CDR1 LNHDA, CDR2 SQIVND (reference sequence). For the CDR3, the DNA is TGTGCCAGTAGTGCCCGGGGCAGGGGAGAGACCCAGTACTTC. It specifies CASSARGRGETQYF.

This clonotype was detected only a few times. This chain joins TRBV20-1 and TRBJ1-2; D is possibly TRBD1 (5 bases). This CDR3 region has 14 residues. V gave up 0 bases and J gave up 7 bases, with 15 bases separating them. Germline CDR1 DFQATT, CDR2 SNEGSKA (reference sequence). The CDR3 reads CSARDIEGLGGYTF. In DNA, the CDR3 is TGCAGTGCTAGAGATATCGAGGGACTCGGTGGCTACACCTTC.

This clonotype was found a few times. This sequence joins TRBV11-2 and TRBJ2-3; no definite D call. V dropped 5 bases and J dropped 5 bases, with 11 bases sitting between them. CDR1 and CDR2 (germline): SGHAT, FQNNGV. The CDR3 loop spans 13 amino acids. CDR3 sequence (DNA): TGTGCCAGCAGCCTCCTGCGAGGAGATACGCAGTATTTT. It specifies CASSLLRGDTQYF.

The rearrangement uses TRBV7-3 and TRBJ2-1, with TRBD1 matching 10 bases. The germline CDR1 and CDR2 sequences are SGHTA and FQGTGA. The CDR3 has 13 amino acids. Germline trimming cut 5 bases from V and 12 bases from J; bases unmatched to any gene: 7. The CDR3 DNA sequence: TGTGCCAGCAGCAAAGACAGGGGGCAAGGGCAGTTCTTC. Translation gives CASSKDRGQGQFF.

This clonotype was detected a few times. The chain combines TRBV5-1 with TRBJ1-4; TRBD1 is a possible D gene (6 bases). The CDR3 totals 15 residues. Trimming took 4 bases from V and 8 from J, leaving 18 bases between them. CDR1 and CDR2 (germline): SGHRS, YFSETQ. The DNA for the CDR3 is TGCGCCAGCAGCCCCCGGACAGCCGGAAGAGAAAAACTGTTTTTT. Its translation: CASSPRTAGREKLFF.

This clonotype came up a few times. The CDR3 protein is CASSLDTSNQPQHF. CDR3 bases: TGTGCCAGCAGTTTGGATACGAGCAATCAGCCCCAGCATTTT. The gene calls are TRBV12-3 or TRBV12-4 and TRBJ1-5; D is unresolved. The ends were cut back, 3 bases at V and 1 base at J, with 7 bases in the middle. CDR3 length: 14 amino acids.

This clonotype has more than one count but fewer than ten. This sequence joins TRBV7-2 and TRBJ1-5, with 8 bases aligning to TRBD1. From germline, CDR1 is SGHTA and CDR2 FQGNSA. V lost 0 bases to trimming and J lost 3 bases; unmatched junction nucleotides: 4. CDR3 length: 16 residues. CDR3 sequence reads: CASSLAPTGDNQPQHF. CDR3 bases: TGTGCCAGCAGCTTAGCCCCGACAGGGGACAATCAGCCCCAGCATTTT.

The CDR3 region is CASSGRGGNTGELFF. The CDR3 nucleotides read TGTGCCAGCAGTGGTCGCGGGGGCAATACCGGGGAGCTGTTTTTT. The chain employs TRBV2 and TRBJ2-2; the D gene is possibly TRBD2 (7 bases). Trimming shortened V by 4 bases and J by 5 bases, and 14 bases separated the two germline ends. In germline, CDR1 is SNHLY, CDR2 FYNNEI. The CDR3 contains 15 residues.

The count of this clonotype is one. The genes are TRBV9 and TRBJ2-3; D perhaps matches TRBD2 (5 bases). The CDR3 has 16 residues. From germline, CDR1 is SGDLS and CDR2 YYNGEE. With 3 bases removed from V and 2 bases from J, the gap between germline ends came to 16 bases. CDR3 nucleotide sequence: TGTGCCAGCAGCGAAAGCTGGCGGGCCAACACAGATACGCAGTATTTT. Protein product: CASSESWRANTDTQYF.

In the case of this clonotype: This may stem from a read error, because a much larger clone lies one nucleotide away. The V and J genes are TRBV4-2 and TRBJ2-5; a weak D match, TRBD2 (5 bases). Matching the DNA end better, TRBJ2-1 makes the J call doubtful. Germline CDR1 LGHNA, CDR2 YNFKEQ. The length of the CDR3 is 13 residues. The CDR3 sequence: CASSLDFQETQFF. The CDR3 DNA follows: TGTGCCAGCAGCCTGGACTTCCAAGAGACCCAGTTCTTC.

The chain has TRBV12-3 or TRBV12-4 and TRBJ2-7, with 7 positions matching TRBD1. V shed 5 bases, J shed 5 bases, and the junction held 9 bases outside the gene matches. CDR3 length equals 14 residues. In DNA form, the CDR3 reads TGTGCCAGCAGTCCCAGACAGGGTATCCACGAGCAGTACTTC. This codes for CASSPRQGIHEQYF.

The chain is built from TRBV4-2 and TRBJ2-5; a possible D gene is TRBD2 (5 bases). CDR3 size: 15 residues. CDR1 and CDR2 (germline): LGHNA, YNFKEQ. V lost 0 bases, J lost 1 base, and 9 bases lay in between. Written as DNA, the CDR3 is TGTGCCAGCAGCCAAGATTTTGAGGGCCAAGAGACCCAGTACTTC. This sequence encodes CASSQDFEGQETQYF.

The rearrangement uses TRBV7-2 and TRBJ2-5; D not resolved. The V end lost 3 bases, the J end lost 2 bases, and 16 bases lay between the germline ends. The CDR3 is made up of 16 amino acids. The germline CDR1 and CDR2 sequences are SGHTA and FQGNSA. The CDR3 DNA sequence: TGTGCCAGCAGCTTGCGTAGGGCAAAGCAGCAAGAGACCCAGTACTTC. Residues: CASSLRRAKQQETQYF. Full variable domain (rest looked up from reference TRBV7-2 and TRBJ2-5): GAGVSQSPSNKVTEKGKDVELRCDPISGHTALYWYRQSLGQGLEFLIYFQGNSAPDKSGLPSDRFSAERTGGSVSTLTIQRTQQEDSAVYLCASSLRRAKQQETQYFGPGTRLLVL.

The rearrangement uses TRBV5-6 and TRBJ1-2, with a possible D match to TRBD1 (5 bases). This CDR3 is 15 amino acids long. The V gene's germline CDR1 is SGHDT and CDR2 YYEEEE. Between the trimmed V and J ends, which lost 2 bases and 8 bases, there was a span of 19 bases. The CDR3 spells CASSFSTGALYGYTF. The DNA for the CDR3 is TGTGCCAGCAGCTTTAGTACCGGGGCTCTCTACGGCTACACCTTC. The full variable domain, completed using reference TRBV5-6 and TRBJ1-2, is DAGVTQSPTHLIKTRGQQVTLRCSPKSGHDTVSWYQQALGQGPQFIFQYYEEEERQRGNFPDRFSGHQFPNYSSELNVNALLLGDSALYLCASSFSTGALYGYTFGSGTRLTVV.

In this sample, this clonotype turned up a few times. The V call is TRBV7-9, the J call TRBJ1-4; D unresolved. The CDR3 consists of 16 residues. Trimming stripped 4 bases from V and 7 bases from J, with 19 bases between. Germline-derived CDR1 and CDR2 are SEHNR and FQNEAQ (reference sequence). The DNA of the CDR3 is TGTGCCAGCAGCTCGGCGGTGAGCCCCAAGGTTGAAAAACTGTTTTTT. As protein: CASSSAVSPKVEKLFF.

The chain links TRBV27 to TRBJ2-1; D is ambiguous. The CDR3 is 13 residues long. V lost 5 bases, J lost 3 bases, and 8 bases lay in between. Germline CDR1 reads MNHEY; CDR2 reads SMNVEV (reference sequence). The CDR3: CASSPPLYNEQFF. As DNA, the CDR3 is TGTGCCAGCAGTCCCCCCCTCTACAATGAGCAGTTCTTC.